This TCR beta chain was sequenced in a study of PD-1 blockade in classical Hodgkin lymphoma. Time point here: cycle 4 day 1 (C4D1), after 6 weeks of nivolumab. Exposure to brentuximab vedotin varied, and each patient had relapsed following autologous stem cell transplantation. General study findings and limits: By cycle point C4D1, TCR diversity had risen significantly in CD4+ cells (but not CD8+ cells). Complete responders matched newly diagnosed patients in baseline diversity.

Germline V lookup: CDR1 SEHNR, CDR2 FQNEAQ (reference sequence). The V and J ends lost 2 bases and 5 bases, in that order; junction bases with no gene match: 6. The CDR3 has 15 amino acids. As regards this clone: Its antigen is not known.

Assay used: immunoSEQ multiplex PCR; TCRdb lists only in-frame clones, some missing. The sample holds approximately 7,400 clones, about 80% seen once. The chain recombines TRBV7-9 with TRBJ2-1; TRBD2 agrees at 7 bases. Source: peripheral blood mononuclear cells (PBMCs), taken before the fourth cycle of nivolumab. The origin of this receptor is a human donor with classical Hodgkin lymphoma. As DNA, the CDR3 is TGTGCCAGCAGCTTAAGGAGGGGAGGGGACAATGAGCAGTTCTTC. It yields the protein CASSLRRGGDNEQFF.